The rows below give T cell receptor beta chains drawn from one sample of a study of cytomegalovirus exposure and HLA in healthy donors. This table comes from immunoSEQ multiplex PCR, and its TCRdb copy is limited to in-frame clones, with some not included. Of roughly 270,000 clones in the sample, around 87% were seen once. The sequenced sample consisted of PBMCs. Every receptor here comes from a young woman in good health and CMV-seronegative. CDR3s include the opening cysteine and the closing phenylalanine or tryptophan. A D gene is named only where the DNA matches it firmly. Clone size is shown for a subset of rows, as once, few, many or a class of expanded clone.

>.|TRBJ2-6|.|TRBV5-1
TGCGCCAGCAGCTTAGAGTTTCAGGGCTCTGGGGCCAACGTCCTGACTTTC
CASSLEFQGSGANVLTF
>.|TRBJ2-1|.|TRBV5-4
TGTGCCAGCAGCGAGGTACACAATGAGCAGTTCTTC
CASSEVHNEQFF
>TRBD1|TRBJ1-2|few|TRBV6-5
TGTGCCAGCAGTTACGGGGCAGGGGGATACTATGGCTACACCTTC
CASSYGAGGYYGYTF
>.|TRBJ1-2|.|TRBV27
TGTGCCAGCAGCCCGGGTCCGAACTATGGCTACACCTTC
CASSPGPNYGYTF
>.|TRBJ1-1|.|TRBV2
TGTGCCAGCAGGACGCCCGTTTCAGGGAACACTGAAGCTTTCTTT
CASRTPVSGNTEAFF
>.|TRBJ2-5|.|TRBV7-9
TGTGCCAGCAGCTTAGGGGGCAGGGAGACCCAGTACTTC
CASSLGGRETQYF
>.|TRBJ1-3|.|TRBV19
TGTGCCTCCCAGCGAGCGTGGGGAAACACCATATATTTT
CASQRAWGNTIYF
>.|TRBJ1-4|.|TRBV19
TGTGCCACAGGGTCTAATGAAAAACTGTTTTTT
CATGSNEKLFF
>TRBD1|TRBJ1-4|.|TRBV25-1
TGTGCCAGCAGCCGGGACAGGGAACGCGAAAAACTGTTTTTT
CASSRDREREKLFF
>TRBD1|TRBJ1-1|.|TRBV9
TGTGCCAGCAGCGTAGACCCAGGGGGCGCAATGAACACTGAAGCTTTCTTT
CASSVDPGGAMNTEAFF
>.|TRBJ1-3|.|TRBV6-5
TGTGCCAGCAGTGTGACAAGAAACACCATATATTTT
CASSVTRNTIYF
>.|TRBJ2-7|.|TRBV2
TGTGCCAGCAGCGCGGGGATCTACGAGCAGTACTTC
CASSAGIYEQYF
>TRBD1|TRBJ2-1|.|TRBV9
TGTGCCAGCAGCGCGCCCGAGGGACAGGGCTGGGATGAGCAGTTCTTC
CASSAPEGQGWDEQFF
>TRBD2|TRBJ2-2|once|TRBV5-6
TGTGCCAGCAGCCCCCTGGGGGACTATAACACCGGGGAGCTGTTTTTT
CASSPLGDYNTGELFF
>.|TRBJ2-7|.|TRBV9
TGTGCCAGCAGCCCCCAGGGCTGGACCTACGAGCAGTACTTC
CASSPQGWTYEQYF
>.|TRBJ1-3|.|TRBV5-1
TGCGCCAGCAGCTTGGAGGCGGTACACTCTGGAAACACCATATATTTT
CASSLEAVHSGNTIYF
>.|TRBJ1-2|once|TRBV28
TGTGCCAGCACCCCGGGCGGTCAGGGTAGGAGCTATGGCTACACCTTC
CASTPGGQGRSYGYTF